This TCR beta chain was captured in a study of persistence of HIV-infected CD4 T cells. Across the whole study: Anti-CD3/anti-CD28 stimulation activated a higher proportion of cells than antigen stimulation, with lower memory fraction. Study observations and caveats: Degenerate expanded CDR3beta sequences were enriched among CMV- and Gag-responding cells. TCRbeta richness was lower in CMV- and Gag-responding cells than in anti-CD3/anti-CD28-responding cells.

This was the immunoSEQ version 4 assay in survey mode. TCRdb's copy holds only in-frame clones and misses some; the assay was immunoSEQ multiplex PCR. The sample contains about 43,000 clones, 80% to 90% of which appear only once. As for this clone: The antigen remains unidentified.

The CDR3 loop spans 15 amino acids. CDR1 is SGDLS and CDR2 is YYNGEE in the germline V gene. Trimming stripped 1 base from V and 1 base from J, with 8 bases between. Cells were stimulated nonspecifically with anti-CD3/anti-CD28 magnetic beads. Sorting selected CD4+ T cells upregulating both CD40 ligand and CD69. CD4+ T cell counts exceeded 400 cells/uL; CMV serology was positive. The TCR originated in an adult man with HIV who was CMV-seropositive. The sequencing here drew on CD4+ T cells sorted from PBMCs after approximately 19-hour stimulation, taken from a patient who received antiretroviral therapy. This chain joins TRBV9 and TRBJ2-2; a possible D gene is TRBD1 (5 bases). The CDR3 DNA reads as TGTGCCAGCAGCGTATCCCAGGGGAACACCGGGGAGCTGTTTTTT. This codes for CASSVSQGNTGELFF.